This entry is about one TCR beta chain. The antigen is not known. The CDR3 spans 13 residues. Per the germline V gene, CDR1 is SGDLS and CDR2 is YYNGEE. The V and J ends lost 3 bases and 1 base respectively, with 7 bases between them. The entry originates in a study of T cell responses to AZD1222 COVID-19 vaccine. Study-level points and caveats: Most donors were white British, females outnumbered males, and clonal diversity was possibly underestimated.

Sequencing used immunoSEQ multiplex PCR; TCRdb keeps in-frame clones, though not all of them. The sample gives around 160,000 clones, roughly 89% of which show up once; less than 5.5% is in the top ten. The input for sequencing was peripheral blood, taken on day 0 of AZD1222 vaccination. The V and J genes are TRBV9 and TRBJ1-1; no firm D call. This sequence originates from an adult in good health. The CDR3 region has the DNA TGTGCCAGCAGCGGGACTACGAACACTGAAGCTTTCTTT. It translates to CASSGTTNTEAFF. The full variable domain, completed using reference TRBV9 and TRBJ1-1, is DSGVTQTPKHLITATGQRVTLRCSPRSGDLSVYWYQQSLDQGLQFLIQYYNGEERAKGNILERFSAQQFPDLHSELNLSSLELGDSALYFCASSGTTNTEAFFGQGTRLTVV.